The 8 T cell receptor beta chains below were found in one sample sequenced in a study of memory CD4+ T cells and cytomegalovirus serostatus. Profiling relied on immunoSEQ multiplex PCR, and the TCRdb table lists in-frame clones only, not all of them. Of around 63,000 clones listed, 76% are singletons. The sort gate was single viable CD3+CD4+CD8-CD45RO+ cells for memory CD4+ T cells. Sequencing was performed on memory CD4+ T cells from blood. The receptors originated from an adult in good health and CMV-seropositive.

The J gene is TRBJ2-2, the V gene TRBV19; D not resolved. Germline V lookup: CDR1 LNHDA, CDR2 SQIVND (reference sequence). The CDR3 is made up of 14 amino acids. V gave up 10 bases and J gave up 3 bases, with 15 bases separating them. CDR3 sequence: CATSPGTHTGELFF. The DNA of the CDR3 is TGTGCCACCTCGCCTGGAACCCACACCGGGGAGCTGTTTTTT.

V is TRBV10-3 and J is TRBJ2-7; 9 nucleotides line up with TRBD1. The CDR3 is 12 amino acids. V dropped 8 bases and J dropped 4; count of bases not matched to a gene: 3. Germline assignment: CDR1 ENHRY and CDR2 SYGVKD. This CDR3 is CAIGQGRYEQYF. The CDR3 region has the DNA TGTGCCATCGGACAGGGGAGGTACGAGCAGTACTTC.

V usage is TRBV2 and J usage is TRBJ1-5; no reliable D call. The CDR3 is 15 residues long. With 4 bases removed from V and 0 bases from J, the gap between germline ends came to 10 bases. Per the germline V gene, CDR1 is SNHLY and CDR2 is FYNNEI. DNA for the CDR3: TGTGCCAGCAGTGCTTCTCTTGGTAGCAATCAGCCCCAGCATTTT. Encoded protein: CASSASLGSNQPQHF. Filled out from reference TRBV2 and TRBJ1-5, the complete variable domain reads EPEVTQTPSHQVTQMGQEVILRCVPISNHLYFYWYRQILGQKVEFLVSFYNNEISEKSEIFDDQFSVERPDGSNFTLKIRSTKLEDSAMYFCASSASLGSNQPQHFGDGTRLSIL.

The V gene is TRBV18, the J gene TRBJ2-7; 7 bases fit TRBD1. Germline trimming cut 3 bases from V and 3 bases from J; bases unmatched to any gene: 2. The CDR3 consists of 13 residues. Germline values: CDR1 KGHSH, CDR2 LQKENI. CDR3 nucleotides: TGTGCCAGCTCACCGACAGGGTTCTACGAGCAGTACTTC. This encodes CASSPTGFYEQYF.

V gene TRBV5-8 combines with J gene TRBJ1-6; TRBD1 is a possible D gene (6 bases). V was trimmed by 4 bases and J by 7 bases, leaving 18 bases between them. Germline-derived CDR1 and CDR2 are SGHTS and YDEGEE. The CDR3 extends over 16 amino acids. The CDR3 DNA reads TGTGCCAGCAGCCTTGACCGGACAGCCCTAAATTCACCCCTCCACTTT. Encoded protein: CASSLDRTALNSPLHF.

By its share, this clone is medium-sized (0.01 to 0.1%). In DNA, the CDR3 is TGCGCCAGCAGCTTGGCGTTAGGGAGGACCGGGGAGCTGTTTTTT. It encodes CASSLALGRTGELFF. This rearrangement joins TRBV5-1 to TRBJ2-2, with a possible D match to TRBD2 (6 bases). The CDR3 spans 15 residues. V was clipped by 0 bases and J by 5 bases, with 11 bases between them. Germline CDR1 and CDR2: SGHRS and YFSETQ.

This clone has more than one count but fewer than ten. V is TRBV6-1 and J is TRBJ1-1; D not certain. The CDR3 is 15 amino acids. CDR1 and CDR2 from the germline V gene are MNHNS and SASEGT. Between the trimmed V and J ends, which lost 1 base and 1 base, there was a span of 10 bases. CDR3 amino acids: CASSEVSYGNTEAFF. In DNA form, the CDR3 reads TGTGCCAGCAGTGAAGTCTCGTACGGGAACACTGAAGCTTTCTTT.

This clone was detected a few times. The chain combines TRBV2 with TRBJ2-5, with D possibly matching TRBD2 (6 bases). Looked up from germline, CDR1 is SNHLY and CDR2 is FYNNEI. The V gene lost 2 bases and the J gene lost 7 bases, with 14 bases spanning the gap. CDR3 length: 14 residues. CDR3 DNA: TGTGCCAGCAGTGAACTCCGTCAGGGAGGGACCCAGTACTTC. It translates to CASSELRQGGTQYF. Supplemented by reference TRBV2 and TRBJ2-5, the full variable domain reads EPEVTQTPSHQVTQMGQEVILRCVPISNHLYFYWYRQILGQKVEFLVSFYNNEISEKSEIFDDQFSVERPDGSNFTLKIRSTKLEDSAMYFCASSELRQGGTQYFGPGTRLLVL.